These 20 T cell receptor beta chains came from one sample sequenced in a study of shared clonotypes between healthy human individuals. Produced via immunoSEQ multiplex PCR; TCRdb's table is partial and in-frame only. Among 850,000 to 1,200,000 clones listed, 60% to 80% were seen once. Sequenced material: memory CD4+ T cells sorted from blood. Noted subset: CD45RA-negative fraction. The receptors come from a man aged 18 to 29 in good health.

The chain joins TRBV7-3 to TRBJ2-3; tentatively, D is TRBD2 (5 bases). V was clipped by 4 bases and J by 0 bases, with 14 bases between them. The CDR3 has 16 residues. Germline-derived CDR1 and CDR2 are SGHTA and FQGTGA. The CDR3 coding sequence is TGTGCCAGCAGCTACGGGCTCCCGGGGAGCACAGATACGCAGTATTTT. It yields the protein CASSYGLPGSTDTQYF.

The chain recombines TRBV7-9 with TRBJ2-7; no clear D gene. Trimming left V 2 bases short and J 7 bases short, with 9 bases between. Germline CDR1 is SEHNR and CDR2 is FQNEAQ (reference sequence). The CDR3 is 12 amino acids. CDR3 bases: TGTGCCAGCAGCTTATTCAGTCGGGAGCAGTACTTC. Its translation is CASSLFSREQYF.

Of note for this clone: The same CDR3 also results from other DNA sequences found in this sample. V is TRBV7-2 and J is TRBJ2-1; 9 bases line up with TRBD1. Germline values: CDR1 SGHTA, CDR2 FQGNSA. The CDR3 contains 15 residues. The V segment lost 5 bases and the J segment 2 bases; nucleotides outside the gene matches: 4. The CDR3 reads CASSPDRGTYNEQFF. In DNA, the CDR3 is TGTGCCAGCAGCCCGGACAGGGGAACCTACAATGAGCAGTTCTTC. The variable domain in full, completed from reference TRBV7-2 and TRBJ2-1, reads GAGVSQSPSNKVTEKGKDVELRCDPISGHTALYWYRQSLGQGLEFLIYFQGNSAPDKSGLPSDRFSAERTGGSVSTLTIQRTQQEDSAVYLCASSPDRGTYNEQFFGPGTRLTVL.

The gene calls are TRBV13 and TRBJ2-7, with 7 bases that match TRBD2. With 8 bases clipped from V and 2 bases from J, the junction kept 6 bases outside the gene matches. CDR1 PRHDT and CDR2 FYEKMQ come from the germline V gene (reference sequence). The CDR3 contains 13 residues. The CDR3 loop is CASATAGTYEQYF. In DNA, the CDR3 is TGTGCCAGCGCTACAGCGGGAACCTACGAGCAGTACTTC.

This chain joins TRBV19 and TRBJ2-7; D not certain. Germline V gene lookup returns CDR1 LNHDA and CDR2 SQIVND (reference sequence). The CDR3 runs to 13 residues. With 3 bases removed from V and 7 bases from J, the gap between germline ends came to 13 bases. CDR3 DNA sequence: TGTGCCAGTAGTATTAACCACGCCGGGGAGCAGTACTTC. This encodes CASSINHAGEQYF.

This chain uses TRBV4-1 with TRBJ2-7; 13 bases are shared with TRBD2. This CDR3 spans 16 amino acids. The trim removed 1 base at V and 7 bases at J, leaving 7 bases unmatched. The V gene's germline CDR1 is MGHRA and CDR2 YSYEKL. CDR3 in amino acids: CASSQARTSGSGEQYF. In nucleotides, the CDR3 is TGCGCCAGCAGCCAAGCGAGGACTAGCGGGAGTGGGGAGCAGTACTTC.

This chain connects TRBV10-2 to TRBJ1-5; 9 bases are shared with TRBD1. This CDR3 is built from 15 residues. Germline V gives CDR1 WSHSY, CDR2 SAAADI. V gave up 10 bases and J gave up 5 bases; unmatched junction bases: 12. The CDR3 reads CANTSRDRVHQPQHF. The DNA for the CDR3 is TGCGCCAACACCAGCCGGGACAGGGTTCATCAGCCCCAGCATTTT.

V usage is TRBV27 and J usage is TRBJ2-7; 8 bases line up with TRBD1. CDR1 MNHEY and CDR2 SMNVEV come from the germline V gene (reference sequence). With V trimmed by 5 bases and J by 5 bases, 14 bases remained unmatched. There are 16 residues in the CDR3. The CDR3 DNA follows: TGTGCCAGCAGTCCCCGAATGACAGGGGATCCCCACGAGCAGTACTTC. It is translated as CASSPRMTGDPHEQYF.

The CDR3 is CASSSSLNQPQHF. DNA of the CDR3: TGTGCCAGTAGTAGTTCTCTTAATCAGCCCCAGCATTTT. The rearrangement links TRBV19 to TRBJ1-5; D remains ambiguous. The CDR3 is 13 residues long. V shed 4 bases and J shed 4 bases, with 8 bases lying between them. Per germline, CDR1 LNHDA and CDR2 SQIVND (reference sequence).

This clone was counted only a few times. This rearrangement joins TRBV5-1 to TRBJ2-3, with D unclear. Between the trimmed V and J ends, which lost 0 bases and 2 bases, there was a span of 7 bases. CDR1 and CDR2 (germline): SGHRS, YFSETQ. This CDR3 spans 14 amino acids. The CDR3 DNA sequence: TGCGCCAGCAGCTTGGCGTACATCACAGATACGCAGTATTTT. This translates into CASSLAYITDTQYF.

With regard to this clone: Within the sample, other DNA sequences also encode this same CDR3. The chain joins TRBV6-5 to TRBJ1-2; 7 nucleotides align to TRBD1. Looked up from germline, CDR1 is MNHEY and CDR2 is SVGAGI. V lost 5 bases to trimming and J lost 4 bases; unmatched junction nucleotides: 4. The CDR3 is 13 amino acids. CDR3 protein: CASSNRGGYGYTF. In nucleotides, the CDR3 is TGTGCCAGCAGTAACAGGGGCGGCTATGGCTACACCTTC.

This chain connects TRBV10-3 to TRBJ2-2; TRBD1 is a possible D gene (5 bases). Trimming cost V 6 bases and J 0 bases, with 17 bases left between them. Germline CDR1 reads ENHRY; CDR2 reads SYGVKD. There are 17 residues in the CDR3. The CDR3 bases are TGTGCCATCAGCCGATCTACCTCAGGGTCGAACACCGGGGAGCTGTTTTTT. It encodes CAISRSTSGSNTGELFF.

The chain couples TRBV5-1 to TRBJ1-4; a possible D gene is TRBD1 (5 bases). The CDR3 sequence is 18 residues long. Looked up from germline, CDR1 is SGHRS and CDR2 is YFSETQ. Trimming left V 4 bases short and J 2 bases short, with 21 bases between. The CDR3 nucleotides are TGCGCCAGCAGCGGAGGAGGACAAGGGGCTGCCACTAATGAAAAACTGTTTTTT. Translated, it gives CASSGGGQGAATNEKLFF.

This clone turned up a few times. The rearrangement uses TRBV6-1 and TRBJ2-2; a possible D gene is TRBD1 (5 bases). CDR3 length: 12 residues. In germline, CDR1 is MNHNS, CDR2 SASEGT. V was pared by 9 bases and J by 5 bases, with 10 bases between. CDR3 sequence reads: CARSTETGELFF. As DNA, the CDR3 is TGTGCCAGGTCGACAGAGACCGGGGAGCTGTTTTTT.

A few counts support this clone. A far bigger clonotype differs at one base, so this is likely a read error. The J gene is TRBJ1-1, the V gene TRBV19; D is possibly TRBD1 (5 bases). The germline V gene encodes CDR1 LNHDA and CDR2 SQIVND (reference sequence). Trimming removed 6 bases at V and 0 bases at J, with 8 bases between. CDR3 length: 13 amino acids. CDR3 bases: TGTGCCAGTAGGGACACCCTGAACACTGAAGCTTTCTTT. Translation: CASRDTLNTEAFF.

V gene TRBV10-1 combines with J gene TRBJ2-7, with 11 bases that match TRBD1. The CDR3 totals 14 residues. The trim removed 2 bases at V and 5 bases at J, leaving 2 bases unmatched. Germline CDR1 WNHNN, CDR2 SYGVQD (reference sequence). CDR3 sequence reads: CASSEGTGGHEQYF. CDR3 nucleotide sequence: TGCGCCAGCAGTGAGGGGACAGGGGGTCACGAGCAGTACTTC.

The chain carries TRBV28 and TRBJ2-7; D is undetermined. The germline gives CDR1 MDHEN, CDR2 SYDVKM. V was cut by 8 bases and J by 2 bases, with 13 bases left in between. The CDR3 is 13 amino acids. CDR3 sequence: CASRHSSTYEQYF. CDR3 DNA sequence: TGTGCCAGCCGGCACAGCAGTACCTACGAGCAGTACTTC.

The V and J genes are TRBV4-3 and TRBJ2-1, with TRBD2 matching 8 bases. Trimming cost V 1 base and J 6 bases; bases outside gene matches: 5. The V gene's germline CDR1 is LGHNA and CDR2 YSLEER. The length of the CDR3 is 15 residues. The CDR3 is CASSQGRAGVNEQFF. As DNA, the CDR3 is TGCGCCAGCAGCCAAGGTCGAGCGGGAGTCAATGAGCAGTTCTTC.

The chain joins TRBV18 to TRBJ2-1; 8 nucleotides align to TRBD2. This CDR3 has 16 amino acids. J lost 7 bases, V lost 5 bases, and 13 bases had no gene match. The V gene's germline CDR1 is KGHSH and CDR2 LQKENI. The DNA for the CDR3 is TGTGCCAGCTCATCCCGAGGGTCCGGGGGGGCGAATGAGCAGTTCTTC. This codes for CASSSRGSGGANEQFF.

Concerning this clone itself: At the DNA level, this CDR3 is encoded by other sequences in the same sample as well. The rearrangement links TRBV5-1 to TRBJ1-2; D unclear. The CDR3 covers 13 residues. V lost 0 bases and J 2 bases, leaving 5 bases between the germline ends. The germline V gene has CDR1 SGHRS and CDR2 YFSETQ. The CDR3 here is CASSLGGNYGYTF. Here the CDR3 DNA reads TGCGCCAGCAGCTTGGGAGGGAACTATGGCTACACCTTC.